A single sample is the source of the 13 T cell receptor beta chains below, sequenced in a study of shared clonotypes between healthy human individuals. Only CD45RO-negative cells positively selected for CCR7 counted as naive CD8 cells, so terminally differentiated effector memory CD45RA+ cells were excluded. The assay was immunoSEQ multiplex PCR, and TCRdb's table has in-frame clones only and misses some. The sample contains over 800,000 clones, nearly 95% of which appear only once. The sample taken for sequencing was naive CD8+ T cells sorted from blood. The receptors originated from a man aged 30 to 45 in good health.

This clone was recorded only once. The CDR3 is CASSWGDYEQFF. The CDR3 bases are TGTGCCAGTAGTTGGGGGGATTATGAGCAGTTCTTC. J is TRBJ2-1 and V is TRBV19; a weak D match, TRBD2 (6 bases). Germline V gives CDR1 LNHDA, CDR2 SQIVND (reference sequence). This CDR3 contains 12 residues. Trimming took 5 bases from V and 8 from J, leaving 10 bases between them.

The chain uses TRBV6-5 and TRBJ2-1; D is ambiguous. Germline CDR1 is MNHEY and CDR2 is SVGAGI. This CDR3 has 11 amino acids. V lost 4 bases to trimming and J lost 7 bases, with 5 bases between them. In DNA form, the CDR3 reads TGTGCCAGCAGTTCTACAAATGAGCAGTTCTTC. Protein sequence: CASSSTNEQFF.

The CDR3 is CASSPDRGGRFF. The CDR3 DNA is TGTGCCAGCAGCCCCGACAGGGGCGGCCGGTTCTTC. The chain joins TRBV7-6 to TRBJ2-1, with 8 nucleotides matching TRBD1. CDR1 and CDR2 (germline): SGHVS, FNYEAQ. Trimming at V came to 5 bases and at J to 15 bases, leaving 9 bases not matched to a gene. The CDR3 totals 12 residues.

The chain uses TRBV29-1 and TRBJ2-1; TRBD2 aligns across 7 bases. Trimming cost V 6 bases and J 3 bases; bases outside gene matches: 8. This CDR3 comprises 14 residues. Germline V gene lookup returns CDR1 SQVTM and CDR2 ANQGSEA. The CDR3 here is CSVTLAGVYNEQFF. The CDR3 DNA sequence: TGCAGCGTGACCCTGGCGGGAGTCTACAATGAGCAGTTCTTC.

The chain carries TRBV27 and TRBJ1-1, with D possibly TRBD1 on 5 matching bases. V was cut by 5 bases and J by 0 bases, with 13 bases left in between. This CDR3 region has 15 residues. In germline, CDR1 is MNHEY, CDR2 SMNVEV (reference sequence). The CDR3 is CASSPRSGLNTEAFF. The CDR3 bases are TGTGCCAGCAGTCCCCGTTCAGGGTTGAACACTGAAGCTTTCTTT.

The chain uses TRBV5-1 and TRBJ1-4, with 11 bases fitting TRBD1. CDR3 length: 15 residues. Trimming took 3 bases from V and 8 from J; bases not matched to a gene: 6. Germline V gene lookup returns CDR1 SGHRS and CDR2 YFSETQ. The CDR3 DNA sequence: TGCGCCAGCAGCTGGGACAGGGGGACTAGGGAAAAACTGTTTTTT. Its translation is CASSWDRGTREKLFF.

This chain joins TRBV7-8 and TRBJ2-1; 9 bases are shared with TRBD2. CDR1 SGHVS and CDR2 FQNEAQ come from the germline V gene. V lost 1 base and J lost 10; bases outside the gene matches: 14. The CDR3 sequence is 17 residues long. The CDR3 DNA reads TGTGCCAGCAGCTTAGAGGCCCAGCGGGGGGTTGACTGGGAGCAGTTCTTC. This encodes CASSLEAQRGVDWEQFF.

The rearrangement joins TRBV27 to TRBJ2-7; the match to TRBD1 covers 7 bases. The CDR3 has 15 amino acids. J gave up 4 bases and V 2 bases, and 8 bases lay outside the gene matches. From germline, CDR1 is MNHEY and CDR2 SMNVEV (reference sequence). CDR3 in amino acids: CASSLDLGQIYEQYF. The CDR3 DNA sequence: TGTGCCAGCAGTTTAGATCTGGGACAGATTTACGAGCAGTACTTC.

This clone was detected only once. This chain uses TRBV7-9 with TRBJ2-3, with 8 bases identical to TRBD2. The CDR3 consists of 14 residues. The germline V gene has CDR1 SEHNR and CDR2 FQNEAQ (reference sequence). V shed 1 base and J 12 bases; nucleotides not matched to a gene: 9. CDR3 protein: CASSLVREGRTQYF. In DNA form, the CDR3 reads TGTGCCAGCAGCTTAGTTCGGGAGGGCCGTACTCAGTATTTT.

As DNA, the CDR3 is TGTGCCAGCAGTTTATTGGGGGACGGGCGACAAGAGACCCAGTACTTC. Translation: CASSLLGDGRQETQYF. The V call is TRBV28, the J call TRBJ2-5, with D perhaps matching TRBD1 or TRBD2 (5 bases each). This CDR3 is 16 amino acids long. Trimming took 1 base from V and 2 from J, leaving 14 bases between them. The germline gives CDR1 MDHEN, CDR2 SYDVKM.

CDR3 sequence: CASSYTVYEQYF. The DNA of the CDR3 is TGTGCCAGCAGCTACACCGTTTACGAGCAGTACTTC. The chain carries TRBV7-9 and TRBJ2-7; D uncertain. The germline CDR1 and CDR2 sequences are SEHNR and FQNEAQ (reference sequence). There are 12 residues in the CDR3. The germline V and J ends were trimmed by 4 bases and 4 bases, with 8 bases remaining between them.

This clone appeared a single time. This rearrangement joins TRBV10-3 to TRBJ2-7; the match to TRBD1 covers 8 bases. The CDR3 contains 16 residues. V lost 0 bases and J lost 5; bases outside the gene matches: 9. Looked up from germline, CDR1 is ENHRY and CDR2 is SYGVKD. CDR3: CAISESKAGGWDEQYF. The CDR3 DNA reads as TGTGCCATCAGTGAGTCTAAGGCAGGGGGCTGGGACGAGCAGTACTTC.

The chain couples TRBV7-9 to TRBJ1-2; TRBD1 matches 7 bases. The CDR3 runs to 18 residues. J gave up 6 bases and V 1 base, and 17 bases lay outside the gene matches. Per germline, CDR1 SEHNR and CDR2 FQNEAQ (reference sequence). The CDR3 DNA follows: TGTGCCAGCAGCTTAGGACCCCTTGACAGGGCCGGGTTGGATGGCTACACCTTC. Protein: CASSLGPLDRAGLDGYTF.